This entry features one T cell receptor beta chain sequence. What it binds is not known. The data were produced by immunoSEQ multiplex PCR, yet TCRdb's version contains in-frame clones alone and is incomplete. The profile shows around 580,000 clones, roughly 98% of them singletons. This sample is drawn from a study of shared clonotypes between healthy human individuals. As defined, naive CD8 cells were CD45RO-negative and positively selected for CCR7, with terminally differentiated effector memory CD45RA+ cells excluded. Germline CDR1 and CDR2: SNHLY and FYNNEI. The CDR3 contains 16 residues. Trimming took off 1 base at V and 2 bases at J, with 14 bases between the two ends. Study-level points and caveats: Rarefaction showed sorted-subset sequencing was incomplete despite large depth.

This chain connects TRBV2 to TRBJ1-1; no clear D. Sequenced material: naive CD8+ T cells sorted from blood. This TCR derives from a man aged 25-45 years in good health. The CDR3 bases are TGTGCCAGCAGTGAAGAACAAGAGGGCATCAACACTGAAGCTTTCTTT. Translation: CASSEEQEGINTEAFF.